Listed below are T cell receptor beta chains from one sample, sequenced in a study of OX40 agonist ivuxolimab in advanced cancers. TCRdb's copy holds only in-frame clones and misses some; the assay was immunoSEQ multiplex PCR. The repertoire consists of about 52,000 clones, with over 70% occurring once and the leading ten covering around 12%. The input for sequencing was CD4+ or CD8+ T cells sorted from blood, taken in a trial of the OX40 agonist ivuxolimab. These receptors originate from an adult with an advanced solid tumor such as melanoma, head and neck, liver or kidney cancer. Both conserved end residues are part of each CDR3. A D gene is named only where the DNA matches it firmly. Only part of the rows carry a size: once, few, many, or a class if the clone is expanded.

>.|TRBV11-2|TRBJ2-2|.
TGTGCCAGCAGCTTAGAAGCGAACACCGACGGGGAGCTGTTTTTT
CASSLEANTDGELFF
>.|TRBV18|TRBJ1-1|once
TGTGCCAGCTCACCCCACCAGGAGATGGAAGGCGGTAATGAAGCTTTCTTT
CASSPHQEMEGGNEAFF
>.|TRBV19|TRBJ2-2|.
TGTGCCAGTAGTACTCGAGGGCGGATGAACACCGGGGAGCTGTTTTTT
CASSTRGRMNTGELFF
>.|TRBV5-6|TRBJ1-5|.
TGTGCCAGCAGCTTGGGCTGGGGATTGGTGCAGCCCCAGCATTTT
CASSLGWGLVQPQHF
>.|TRBV7-9|TRBJ1-4|.
TGTGCCAGCCTTATACAGGGAGTAGGCGAAAAACTGTTTTTT
CASLIQGVGEKLFF
>.|TRBV28|TRBJ2-3|.
TGTGCCAGCACTACTAGGACACATGCAGATACGCAGTATTTT
CASTTRTHADTQYF
>.|TRBV5-1|TRBJ2-1|.
TGCGCCAGCAGCTTGGAGGGCGGACGCTACAATGAGCAGTTCTTC
CASSLEGGRYNEQFF
>.|TRBV28|TRBJ2-7|.
TGTGCCAGCAGTCCCCCCCTTGAGGGTACCTACGAGCAGTACTTC
CASSPPLEGTYEQYF
>TRBD1|TRBV12-5|TRBJ2-3|.
TGTGCTAGTGGTTGGTTGGACAGGTCAGATACGCAGTATTTT
CASGWLDRSDTQYF
>.|TRBV5-4|TRBJ1-1|.
TGTGCCAGCAGCTCGCGCGGAGGGTTGCAAGCTTTCTTT
CASSSRGGLQAFF
>TRBD2|TRBV15|TRBJ2-1|.
TGTGCCACCAGCAGGGACCCGGGACTAGCGGGAGGAAATGAGCAGTTCTTC
CATSRDPGLAGGNEQFF
>TRBD1|TRBV6-1|TRBJ1-1|.
TGTGCCAGCAGATGGCAGGGGGAAACTGAAGCTTTCTTT
CASRWQGETEAFF
>.|TRBV2|TRBJ1-2|.
TGTGCCATCTACAGGGTAGGGTACACCTTC
CAIYRVGYTF
>.|TRBV2|TRBJ2-5|.
TGTGCCAGCAGTGGTATGGCGACCCAAGAGACCCAGTACTTC
CASSGMATQETQYF
>TRBD2|TRBV11-2|TRBJ2-3|.
TGTGCCAGCAGCCGGGGGACTAGCGGATGGGATACGCAGTATTTT
CASSRGTSGWDTQYF
>TRBD2|TRBV4-2|TRBJ2-1|.
TGTGCCAGCAGCCAACTATCGACTAGCCTCTACAATGAGCAGTTCTTC
CASSQLSTSLYNEQFF
>.|TRBV9|TRBJ1-2|.
TGTGCCAGCAGCGTAGCGTTGGGGAAAAATGGCTACACCTTC
CASSVALGKNGYTF
>.|TRBV11-2|TRBJ1-1|.
TGTGCCAGCAGCTTGGGTATCGGACAGCTATTTGAAGCTTTCTTT
CASSLGIGQLFEAFF
>TRBD1|TRBV13|TRBJ1-1|.
TGTGCCAGCAGCTCGGACAGGGCGTCCGCTGAAGCTTTCTTT
CASSSDRASAEAFF
>.|TRBV4-2|TRBJ1-1|few
TGTGCCAGCAGCCAAGAGGGCAGTATGAACACTGAAGCTTTCTTT
CASSQEGSMNTEAFF
>TRBD1|TRBV5-3|TRBJ2-7|medium-sized
TGTGCCAGAAGCCAGTGGGCAGGGGGACCCTACGAGCAGTACTTC
CARSQWAGGPYEQYF
>TRBD1|TRBV28|TRBJ1-5|.
TGTGCCAGCAGTTTACCACAGGGGTCCGCTCAGCCCCAGCATTTT
CASSLPQGSAQPQHF
>.|TRBV6-6|TRBJ1-6|.
TGTGCCAGCAGTTACAGGGATAAGGGTTCACCCCTCCACTTT
CASSYRDKGSPLHF
>.|TRBV4-1|TRBJ1-5|.
TGCGCCAGCAGCCAAGATCAGGGCGGCCAGCCCCAGCATTTT
CASSQDQGGQPQHF
>.|TRBV30|TRBJ1-4|once
TGTGCCTGGAGTGTCGCCCCCGCCCCAACTAATGAAAAACTGTTTTTT
CAWSVAPAPTNEKLFF
>.|TRBV5-8|TRBJ2-2|few
TGTGCCAGCAGCTTGACCGGCGTACACTACACCGGGGAGCTGTTTTTT
CASSLTGVHYTGELFF
>.|TRBV5-1|TRBJ2-7|.
TGCGCCAGCAGCCCCCTCTCCACTGGCGAGCAGTACTTC
CASSPLSTGEQYF
>.|TRBV18|TRBJ1-2|.
TGTGCCAGCTCACCAGTCGGCAGGGGAATCGGGGGCTACACCTTC
CASSPVGRGIGGYTF
>TRBD1|TRBV15|TRBJ1-2|.
TGTGCCACCAGCAGAGATTTACAGGGGGCATTGGGCTACACCTTC
CATSRDLQGALGYTF
>.|TRBV9|TRBJ2-3|.
TGTGCCAGCAGCCCTTTCAGGGGAGACACAGATACGCAGTATTTT
CASSPFRGDTDTQYF